The T cell receptor beta chain under discussion was sequenced for a study of circulating and synovial CD4+ cells in juvenile arthritis. Study-wide findings and caveats: Traditional Vbeta family usage analysis missed the pathogenic-like versus bulk difference.

TCRdb keeps only in-frame clones here, not all; method: immunoSEQ multiplex PCR. The sample lists approximately 4,000 clones; about 83% were seen once. As concerns this clone: Its antigen is as yet unknown.

The CDR3 sequence is 15 residues long. J was trimmed by 4 bases and V by 6 bases; bases with no gene match: 11. CDR1 is SNHLY and CDR2 is FYNNEI in the germline V gene. The sample consisted of CD4+ T cells from synovial fluid. The chain has TRBV2 and TRBJ2-5; 7 bases line up with TRBD2. This TCR came from a human donor with juvenile idiopathic arthritis. The CDR3 here is CASRSRTGGGETQYF. CDR3 nucleotides: TGTGCCAGCAGGTCAAGGACGGGCGGGGGAGAGACCCAGTACTTC.